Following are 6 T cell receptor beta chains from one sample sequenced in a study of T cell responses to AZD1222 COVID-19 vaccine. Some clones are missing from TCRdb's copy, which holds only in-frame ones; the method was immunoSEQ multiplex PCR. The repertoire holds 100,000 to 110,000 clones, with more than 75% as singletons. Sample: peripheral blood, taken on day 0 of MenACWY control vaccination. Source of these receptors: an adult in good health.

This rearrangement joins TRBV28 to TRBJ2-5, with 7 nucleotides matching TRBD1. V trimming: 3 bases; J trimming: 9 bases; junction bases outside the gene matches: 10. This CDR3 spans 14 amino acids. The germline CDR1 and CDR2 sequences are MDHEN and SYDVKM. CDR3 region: CASSFDRVVTAQYF. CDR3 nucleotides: TGTGCCAGCAGTTTCGACAGGGTTGTGACGGCCCAGTACTTC.

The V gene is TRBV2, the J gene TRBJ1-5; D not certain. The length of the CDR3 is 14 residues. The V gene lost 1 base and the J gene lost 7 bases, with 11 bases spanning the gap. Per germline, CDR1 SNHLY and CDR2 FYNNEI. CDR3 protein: CASSEVGEEQPQHF. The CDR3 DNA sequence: TGTGCCAGCAGTGAAGTCGGGGAGGAGCAGCCCCAGCATTTT.

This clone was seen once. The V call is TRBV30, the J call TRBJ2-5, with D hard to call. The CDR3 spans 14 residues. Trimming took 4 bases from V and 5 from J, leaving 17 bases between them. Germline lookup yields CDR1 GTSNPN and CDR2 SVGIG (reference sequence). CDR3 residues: CAWTVASGGETQYF. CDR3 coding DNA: TGTGCCTGGACGGTGGCGTCGGGTGGGGAGACCCAGTACTTC.

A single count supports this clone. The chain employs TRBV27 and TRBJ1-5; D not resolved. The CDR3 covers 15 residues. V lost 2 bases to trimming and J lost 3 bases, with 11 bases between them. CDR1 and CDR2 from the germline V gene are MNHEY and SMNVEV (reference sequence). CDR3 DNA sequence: TGTGCCAGCAGTTTAATGAGTGGGTCCAATCAGCCCCAGCATTTT. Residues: CASSLMSGSNQPQHF.

The CDR3 sequence is CASSHSGQPSTNYGYTF. CDR3 bases: TGTGCCAGCAGCCATTCGGGACAGCCCTCAACTAACTATGGCTACACCTTC. V usage is TRBV2 and J usage is TRBJ1-2; 7 positions match TRBD1. Per the germline V gene, CDR1 is SNHLY and CDR2 is FYNNEI. The V gene end was trimmed by 6 bases and the J gene end by 0 bases; junction bases not matched to a gene: 13. The CDR3 length is 17 residues. Looking up the rest from reference TRBV2 and TRBJ1-2 gives the full variable domain: EPEVTQTPSHQVTQMGQEVILRCVPISNHLYFYWYRQILGQKVEFLVSFYNNEISEKSEIFDDQFSVERPDGSNFTLKIRSTKLEDSAMYFCASSHSGQPSTNYGYTFGSGTRLTVV.

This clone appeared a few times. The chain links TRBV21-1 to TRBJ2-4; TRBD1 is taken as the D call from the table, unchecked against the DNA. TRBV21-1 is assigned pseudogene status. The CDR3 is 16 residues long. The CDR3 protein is CASIGQGAGAKNIQYF. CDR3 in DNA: TGTGCCAGCATCGGACAGGGGGCGGGGGCCAAAAACATTCAGTACTTC.